This entry features one TCR beta chain sequence. Antigen unknown. Donors, without exception, were Caucasian adults residing in Nashville, Tennessee. The unsorted PBMC sample used ten immunoSEQ deep assay plates. Generated by immunoSEQ multiplex PCR, the TCRdb table keeps only in-frame clones and is missing some. The table lists approximately 500,000 clones, almost 80% of them singletons, with about an eighth in the top ten. This CDR3 is built from 15 residues. The V gene's germline CDR1 is LNHDA and CDR2 SQIVND (reference sequence). V gave up 4 bases and J gave up 5 bases; unmatched junction bases: 8. The sample belongs to a study of shared clonotypes between healthy human individuals. Regarding the study as a whole: Only blood underwent sampling, and tissue repertoires likely differ.

V gene TRBV19 combines with J gene TRBJ2-1; 7 positions match TRBD1. This receptor was taken from a woman in her 40s in good health. Some clones in this sample may be carry-over from other donors' samples. The sample comprised PBMCs. The CDR3 DNA reads as TGTGCCAGTAGTACCCGGACAGGAATCCACAATGAGCAGTTCTTC. Its translation is CASSTRTGIHNEQFF.